These 9 T cell receptor beta chains share one sample of origin, sequenced in a study of blood T cell repertoires in COVID-19. Sequenced by immunoSEQ multiplex PCR; TCRdb stores in-frame clones only, minus some. The sample lists 130,000 or so clones, 70% to 85% occurring once. Sequenced input: peripheral blood. Receptors were obtained from a woman aged 80 or over with acute or convalescent COVID-19.

The CDR3 region is CASSQGGRYTF. The CDR3, as DNA: TGTGCCAGCAGCCAAGGGGGCCGTTACACCTTC. The rearrangement links TRBV3-1 (or the pseudogene TRBV3-2) to TRBJ1-2, with D perhaps matching TRBD1 (5 bases). CDR1 and CDR2 from the germline V gene are LGHDT and YNNKEL (reference sequence). CDR3 length equals 11 residues. Trimming left V 1 base short and J 11 bases short, with 8 bases between.

This clone occurred once. Here the CDR3 reads CASSVRGWTEAFF. CDR3 nucleotides: TGTGCCAGCAGTGTTCGGGGGTGGACTGAAGCTTTCTTT. The chain is built from TRBV2 and TRBJ1-1, with a possible D match to TRBD1 (5 bases). Germline V gene sequence: CDR1 SNHLY, CDR2 FYNNEI. Trimming cost V 4 bases and J 5 bases, with 11 bases left between them. CDR3 length equals 13 residues.

This chain connects TRBV14 to TRBJ1-1; D call uncertain. The CDR3 sequence is 14 residues long. V lost 6 bases and J lost 3, with 14 bases in between. Germline V CDR1 and CDR2: SGHDN, FVKESK. The CDR3 DNA sequence: TGTGCCAGCAGGGCCTCATCGAGGGACACTGAAGCTTTCTTT. This codes for CASRASSRDTEAFF.

The gene calls are TRBV7-2 and TRBJ2-1; possible D gene TRBD1, 5 bases. Germline loops: CDR1 SGHTA, CDR2 FQGNSA. Trimming left V 5 bases short and J 10 bases short, with 18 bases between. There are 14 residues in the CDR3. This chain's CDR3 is CASSPRSQGGEQFF. Here the CDR3 DNA reads TGTGCCAGCAGCCCCCGTAGCCAGGGTGGGGAGCAGTTCTTC.

This clone occurred a few times. The CDR3, as DNA: TGTGCCACCAGTGATAGGCGGGGTCCGAACACCGGGGAGCTGTTTTTT. Translating gives CATSDRRGPNTGELFF. The V call is TRBV24-1, the J call TRBJ2-2, with a weak D call TRBD2 (6 bases). V was shortened by 3 bases and J by 0 bases, with 10 bases between the two germline ends. Per the germline V gene, CDR1 is KGHDR and CDR2 is SFDVKD. CDR3 length: 16 residues.

In its sample, this clone was seen once. The chain links TRBV18 to TRBJ2-7, with D possibly TRBD1 on 5 matching bases. Trimming left V 6 bases short and J 1 base short, with 16 bases between. The germline V gene encodes CDR1 KGHSH and CDR2 LQKENI. CDR3 size: 15 residues. In nucleotides, the CDR3 is TGTGCCAGCTCGCCCTACAGAAAGGGGTCCTACGAGCAGTACTTC. Translated, it gives CASSPYRKGSYEQYF.

The table lists this clone with a few counts. Other DNA sequences in the sample encode the same CDR3. The V call is TRBV19, the J call TRBJ1-2; D is unresolved. The CDR3 is 13 residues long. The V and J ends lost 5 bases and 1 base respectively, with 8 bases between them. In germline, CDR1 is LNHDA, CDR2 SQIVND (reference sequence). The CDR3 protein is CASSREGNYGYTF. The CDR3 DNA follows: TGTGCCAGTAGTCGGGAGGGTAACTATGGCTACACCTTC.

CDR3 residues: CASSPSTGGIVANYGYTF. The CDR3 DNA is TGTGCCAGCTCACCATCGACAGGGGGCATCGTAGCTAACTATGGCTACACCTTC. The chain recombines TRBV18 with TRBJ1-2; 10 bases are shared with TRBD1. V lost 2 bases, J lost 0 bases, and 9 bases stayed unmatched. This CDR3 comprises 18 residues. Germline V lookup: CDR1 KGHSH, CDR2 LQKENI.

The gene calls are TRBV6-5 and TRBJ1-2, with 7 bases lining up with TRBD1. This CDR3 has 15 residues. CDR1 and CDR2 (germline): MNHEY, SVGAGI. The trim removed 6 bases at V and 8 bases at J, leaving 15 bases unmatched. The CDR3 loop is CASSLRQGPVRGYTF. In DNA, the CDR3 is TGTGCCAGCAGCCTCAGACAGGGACCTGTTAGGGGCTACACCTTC.